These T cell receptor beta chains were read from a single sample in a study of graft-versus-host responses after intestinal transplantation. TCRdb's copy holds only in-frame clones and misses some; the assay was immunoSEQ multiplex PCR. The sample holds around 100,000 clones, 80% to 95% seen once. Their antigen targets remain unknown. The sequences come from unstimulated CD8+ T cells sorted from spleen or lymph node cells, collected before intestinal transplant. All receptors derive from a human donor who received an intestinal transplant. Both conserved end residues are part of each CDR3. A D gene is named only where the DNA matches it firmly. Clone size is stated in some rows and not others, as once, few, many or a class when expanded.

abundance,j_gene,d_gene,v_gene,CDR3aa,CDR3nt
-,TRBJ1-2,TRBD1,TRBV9,CASSASGTGLVGYTF,TGTGCCAGCAGCGCCTCCGGGACAGGGCTAGTTGGCTACACCTTC
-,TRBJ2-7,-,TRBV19,CASSHGSYEQYF,TGTGCCAGTAGTCACGGGAGCTACGAGCAGTACTTC
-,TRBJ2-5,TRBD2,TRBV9,CASSATSGGAETQYF,TGTGCCAGCAGCGCAACTAGCGGGGGGGCAGAGACCCAGTACTTC
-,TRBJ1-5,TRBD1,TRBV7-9,CASSLTGGNQPQHF,TGTGCCAGCAGCTTGACAGGGGGCAATCAGCCCCAGCATTTT
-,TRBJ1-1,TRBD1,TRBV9,CASSATGQATKAFF,TGTGCCAGCAGCGCGACGGGACAGGCCACAAAGGCTTTCTTT
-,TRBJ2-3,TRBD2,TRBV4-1,CASSQTEGLAGASDTQYF,TGCGCCAGCAGCCAAACAGAGGGACTAGCGGGGGCTTCAGATACGCAGTATTTT
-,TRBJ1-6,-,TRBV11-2,CASSPYAVIDHNSPLHF,TGTGCCAGCAGCCCCTATGCCGTGATCGACCATAATTCACCCCTCCACTTT
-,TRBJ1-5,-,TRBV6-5,CASSSDGSNQPQHF,TGTGCCAGCAGTTCGGACGGATCCAATCAGCCCCAGCATTTT
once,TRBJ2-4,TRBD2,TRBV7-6,CASSLGGGGDIQYF,TGTGCCAGCAGCTTAGGGGGCGGGGGGGACATTCAGTACTTC
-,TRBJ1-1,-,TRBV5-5,CASSSRGGTTEAFF,TGTGCCAGCAGCTCAAGGGGGGGGACCACTGAAGCTTTCTTT
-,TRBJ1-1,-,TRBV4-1,CASSQRPTGEFTEAFF,TGCGCCAGCAGCCAGCGCCCGACCGGGGAGTTCACTGAAGCTTTCTTT
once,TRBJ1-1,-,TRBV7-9,CASSLELIEEAFF,TGTGCCAGCAGCTTAGAATTGATCGAGGAAGCTTTCTTT
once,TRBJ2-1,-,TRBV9,CASSSDSGEQFF,TGTGCCAGCAGCTCTGACTCCGGTGAGCAGTTCTTC
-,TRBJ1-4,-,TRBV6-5,CASRGTDNEKLFF,TGTGCCAGCAGGGGGACGGACAATGAAAAACTGTTTTTT
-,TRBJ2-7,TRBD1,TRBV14,CASSVLRQGFAYEQYF,TGTGCCAGCAGCGTTTTGCGACAGGGCTTTGCCTACGAGCAGTACTTC
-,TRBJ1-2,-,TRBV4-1,CASSQVGGGLNYGYTF,TGCGCCAGCAGCCAGGTGGGCGGGGGATTAAACTATGGCTACACCTTC
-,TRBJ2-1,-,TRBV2,CASSESLGLLPYNEQFF,TGTGCCAGCAGTGAATCGCTGGGGCTCCTTCCCTACAATGAGCAGTTCTTC
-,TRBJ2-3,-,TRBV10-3,CAISETGPGTDTQYF,TGTGCCATCAGTGAGACAGGTCCCGGCACAGATACGCAGTATTTT
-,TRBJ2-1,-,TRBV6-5,CASSFGGPPANEQFF,TGTGCCAGCAGTTTCGGGGGGCCCCCAGCTAATGAGCAGTTCTTC
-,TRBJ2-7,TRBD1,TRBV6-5,CASSLGQGSSYEQYF,TGTGCCAGCAGCCTGGGACAGGGGTCTTCCTACGAGCAGTACTTC
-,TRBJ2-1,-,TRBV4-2,CASSQLGEQFF,TGTGCCAGCAGCCAATTGGGGGAGCAGTTCTTC
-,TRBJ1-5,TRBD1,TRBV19,CASKKFDRGDQPQHF,TGTGCCAGTAAAAAGTTCGACAGGGGCGATCAGCCCCAGCATTTT
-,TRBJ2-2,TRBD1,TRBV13,CASSSGGDGTGELFF,TGTGCCAGCAGCTCAGGGGGAGATGGCACCGGGGAGCTGTTTTTT
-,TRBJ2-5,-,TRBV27,CASSFDSSLFQETQYF,TGTGCCAGCAGTTTTGACAGCAGCCTATTCCAAGAGACCCAGTACTTC
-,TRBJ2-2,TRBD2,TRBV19,CASSTPGLGGGPTGELFF,TGTGCCAGTAGTACCCCTGGGCTTGGCGGGGGACCCACCGGGGAGCTGTTTTTT
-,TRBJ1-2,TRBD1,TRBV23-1,CASREQGNGAGNYGYTF,TGCGCCAGCAGGGAACAGGGGAACGGGGCAGGGAACTATGGCTACACCTTC
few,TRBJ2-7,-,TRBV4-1,CASSQVQGTEQYF,TGCGCCAGCAGCCAAGTTCAGGGAACCGAGCAGTACTTC
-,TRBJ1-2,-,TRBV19,CASSIDISGNSFYGYTF,TGTGCCAGTAGTATAGATATTTCGGGGAATTCTTTCTATGGCTACACCTTC
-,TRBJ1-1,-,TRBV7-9,CASSLAQGNTEAFF,TGTGCCAGCAGCTTAGCACAGGGTAATACTGAAGCTTTCTTT
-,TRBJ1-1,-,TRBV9,CASSVSDSEAFF,TGTGCCAGCAGCGTATCCGACAGTGAAGCTTTCTTT
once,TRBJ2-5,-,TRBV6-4,CASSDSISAGAYQETQYF,TGTGCCAGCAGTGACTCGATTTCTGCAGGGGCCTACCAAGAGACCCAGTACTTC
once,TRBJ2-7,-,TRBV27,CASADPSSSTEQYF,TGTGCCAGCGCGGACCCTTCCTCATCCACCGAGCAGTACTTC
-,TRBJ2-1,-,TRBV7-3,CASSLNHYNEQFF,TGTGCCAGCAGCTTAAACCATTACAATGAGCAGTTCTTC